This is a list of T cell receptor beta chains from one sample in a study of blood T cell repertoires in COVID-19. Only in-frame clones appear in the TCRdb table, and some are missing; sequencing was by immunoSEQ multiplex PCR. Here the sample spans over 80,000 clones, around nine tenths being singletons. The material sequenced was peripheral blood. The source is a man older than 75 with active or convalescent COVID-19. Each CDR3 is given with its conserved first and last residue. The order of the fields is clone size, J gene, D gene, V gene, CDR3 protein, CDR3 DNA. D genes are given only for firm matches. Expanded clones are given a class, and other clones once, few, many or no size at all.

abundance: NA
j_gene: TRBJ2-7
d_gene: NA
v_gene: TRBV28
CDR3aa: CASKGQSYEQYF
CDR3nt: TGTGCCAGTAAAGGACAGTCCTACGAGCAGTACTTC

abundance: NA
j_gene: TRBJ1-2
d_gene: NA
v_gene: TRBV6-5
CDR3aa: CASRARESYGYTF
CDR3nt: TGTGCCAGCAGGGCGCGGGAGAGCTATGGCTACACCTTC

abundance: NA
j_gene: TRBJ1-1
d_gene: NA
v_gene: TRBV21-1
CDR3aa: CASSKGTVNTEAFF
CDR3nt: TGTGCCAGCAGCAAAGGGACAGTGAATACTGAAGCTTTCTTT

abundance: NA
j_gene: TRBJ1-4
d_gene: NA
v_gene: TRBV6-5
CDR3aa: CASSPLSGGELFF
CDR3nt: TGTGCCAGCAGCCCATTAAGTGGGGGCGAACTGTTTTTT

abundance: NA
j_gene: TRBJ2-1
d_gene: TRBD2
v_gene: TRBV2
CDR3aa: CASSKASGHNEQFF
CDR3nt: TGTGCCAGCAGTAAGGCTAGCGGCCACAATGAGCAGTTCTTC

abundance: NA
j_gene: TRBJ2-7
d_gene: NA
v_gene: TRBV6-6
CDR3aa: CASSYLGGGYEQYF
CDR3nt: TGTGCCAGCAGTTACTTGGGAGGGGGCTACGAGCAGTACTTC

abundance: once
j_gene: TRBJ2-4
d_gene: NA
v_gene: TRBV9
CDR3aa: CASSSSSVENIQYF
CDR3nt: TGTGCCAGCAGCAGTAGCAGTGTGGAAAACATTCAGTACTTC

abundance: NA
j_gene: TRBJ2-7
d_gene: TRBD2
v_gene: TRBV10-3
CDR3aa: CAIRQTSGSLNEQYF
CDR3nt: TGTGCCATCAGGCAAACTAGCGGGAGTTTGAACGAGCAGTACTTC

abundance: NA
j_gene: TRBJ1-2
d_gene: NA
v_gene: TRBV28
CDR3aa: CASSLGSDSLYYGYTF
CDR3nt: TGTGCCAGCAGTTTAGGGTCGGACAGCCTCTACTATGGCTACACCTTC

abundance: NA
j_gene: TRBJ1-2
d_gene: TRBD1
v_gene: TRBV5-8
CDR3aa: CASRHTGGGYGYTF
CDR3nt: TGTGCCAGCCGTCATACAGGGGGCGGCTATGGCTACACCTTC

abundance: few
j_gene: TRBJ1-4
d_gene: NA
v_gene: TRBV19
CDR3aa: CASSPEGNEKLFF
CDR3nt: TGTGCCAGTAGCCCCGAGGGTAATGAAAAACTGTTTTTT

abundance: once
j_gene: TRBJ2-7
d_gene: NA
v_gene: TRBV10-3
CDR3aa: CAISGRGSYEQYF
CDR3nt: TGTGCCATCAGTGGGCGGGGTTCCTACGAGCAGTACTTC

abundance: once
j_gene: TRBJ1-1
d_gene: NA
v_gene: TRBV6-5
CDR3aa: CAGGQKINTEAFF
CDR3nt: TGTGCCGGCGGACAGAAGATAAACACTGAAGCTTTCTTT

abundance: NA
j_gene: TRBJ2-3
d_gene: TRBD2
v_gene: TRBV18
CDR3aa: CASSISPRLAGVSDTQYF
CDR3nt: TGTGCCAGCTCAATCAGTCCTCGCCTAGCGGGAGTCTCAGATACGCAGTATTTT

abundance: NA
j_gene: TRBJ2-2
d_gene: NA
v_gene: TRBV18
CDR3aa: CASSPRQENTGELFF
CDR3nt: TGTGCCAGCTCACCAAGACAGGAGAACACCGGGGAGCTGTTTTTT

abundance: few
j_gene: TRBJ2-2
d_gene: NA
v_gene: TRBV11-2
CDR3aa: CASSLAGRANTGELFF
CDR3nt: TGTGCCAGCAGCTTAGCCGGCCGGGCGAACACCGGGGAGCTGTTTTTT

abundance: once
j_gene: TRBJ1-2
d_gene: NA
v_gene: TRBV18
CDR3aa: CASSPRREEGNYGYTF
CDR3nt: TGTGCCAGCTCACCGCGCAGGGAGGAGGGGAACTATGGCTACACCTTC

abundance: few
j_gene: TRBJ2-7
d_gene: TRBD2
v_gene: TRBV5-5
CDR3aa: CASSWGTSGTYEQYF
CDR3nt: TGTGCCAGCAGCTGGGGGACTAGCGGCACCTACGAGCAGTACTTC

abundance: NA
j_gene: TRBJ1-5
d_gene: TRBD1
v_gene: TRBV20-1
CDR3aa: CSASAGSLGQGNQPQHF
CDR3nt: TGCAGTGCTAGTGCGGGTTCTCTCGGACAGGGCAATCAGCCCCAGCATTTT

abundance: NA
j_gene: TRBJ1-2
d_gene: TRBD1
v_gene: TRBV7-9
CDR3aa: CASSRGQEDSYGYTF
CDR3nt: TGTGCCAGCAGCCGGGGACAGGAGGACTCCTATGGCTACACCTTC